This T cell receptor (beta chain) was recorded in a study of blood T cell repertoires in COVID-19. Overall study: T cells, B-cell-depleted T cells, or PBMCs provided the cDNA or gDNA that served as material.

The table came from immunoSEQ multiplex PCR; TCRdb's copy has only in-frame clones and leaves some out. The sample contains approximately 300,000 clones, approximately 91% of which appear only once. Germline CDR1 is LNHNV and CDR2 is YYDKDF (reference sequence). There are 16 residues in the CDR3. V gave up 1 base and J gave up 4 bases, with 16 bases separating them. The sample taken for sequencing was PBMCs or T cells enriched from blood (not recorded which). The clonotype was recovered from a man in his sixties who had recovered from COVID-19. V usage is TRBV15 and J usage is TRBJ1-2; D is perhaps TRBD1 (6 bases). As DNA, the CDR3 is TGTGCCACCAGCAGAGGGGTGGGGGCTGAGAGCTATGGCTACACCTTC. Translation gives CATSRGVGAESYGYTF.